These 6 T cell receptor beta chains were all obtained from the same sample, sequenced in a study of a mutant IDH1 vaccine in newly diagnosed glioma. The assay was immunoSEQ multiplex PCR, and TCRdb's table has in-frame clones only and misses some. In the table there are 25,000 to 40,000 clones, about 78% of which are singletons. Their antigens remain unidentified. Time point here: week 11, during vaccination. In the vaccine, a single dose held 300 ug of the mutant IDH1 20-mer peptide, along with topical imiquimod. Sequencing used PBMCs, obtained from a glioma patient whose treatment included an IDH1 peptide vaccine. The receptors originated from a man aged 25-45 years with glioma.

This clone was counted a single time. The rearrangement uses TRBV7-9 and TRBJ2-6; no definite D call. The CDR3 totals 16 residues. The V gene lost 1 base and the J gene lost 0 bases, with 7 bases spanning the gap. Germline V gene data show CDR1 as SEHNR and CDR2 as FQNEAQ (reference sequence). The CDR3 is CASSLVLDSGANVLTF. The DNA for the CDR3 is TGTGCCAGCAGCTTAGTCCTCGACTCTGGGGCCAACGTCCTGACTTTC.

This clone has a handful of counts. The chain combines TRBV5-1 with TRBJ2-7; 7 nucleotides align to TRBD1. Per germline, CDR1 SGHRS and CDR2 YFSETQ. The CDR3 extends over 14 amino acids. J was trimmed by 2 bases and V by 4 bases; bases with no gene match: 6. The CDR3 DNA reads as TGCGCCAGCAGCGTAGGGGGCCCCCCCTACGAGCAGTACTTC. Its translation is CASSVGGPPYEQYF.

The J gene is TRBJ2-1, the V gene TRBV6-5; unclear D gene. With 6 bases removed from V and 1 base from J, the gap between germline ends came to 13 bases. The CDR3 loop spans 15 amino acids. CDR1 is MNHEY, CDR2 SVGAGI, per germline. This chain's CDR3 is CASRPYWGSYNEQFF. In DNA, the CDR3 is TGTGCCAGCAGGCCCTATTGGGGTTCCTACAATGAGCAGTTCTTC.

As DNA, the CDR3 is TGTGCCTGGGGAGCGGGCTATAGCACAGATACGCAGTATTTT. Amino acid sequence: CAWGAGYSTDTQYF. The rearrangement links TRBV30 to TRBJ2-3, with a weak D call TRBD2 (6 bases). The CDR3 loop spans 14 amino acids. The V end was cut by 5 bases, the J end by 0 bases, with 12 bases between. Germline V lookup: CDR1 GTSNPN, CDR2 SVGIG (reference sequence).

CDR3 DNA: TGCGCCAGCAGAAATGTAACTAACTATGGCTACACCTTC. Translation gives CASRNVTNYGYTF. V usage is TRBV5-1 and J usage is TRBJ1-2, with D hard to call. Looked up from germline, CDR1 is SGHRS and CDR2 is YFSETQ. There are 13 residues in the CDR3. Deletions cut 5 bases from V and 0 bases from J, with 8 bases between.

V gene TRBV30 combines with J gene TRBJ2-5; 16 positions match TRBD2. V shed 5 bases and J 9 bases; nucleotides not matched to a gene: 0. Germline V gives CDR1 GTSNPN, CDR2 SVGIG (reference sequence). CDR3 length: 12 residues. CDR3: CAWGTSGRAQYF. In DNA, the CDR3 is TGTGCCTGGGGGACTAGCGGGAGGGCCCAGTACTTC. Combining the CDR3 with reference TRBV30 and TRBJ2-5 gives the whole variable domain SQTIHQWPATLVQPVGSPLSLECTVEGTSNPNLYWYRQAAGRGLQLLFYSVGIGQISSEVPQNLSASRPQDRQFILSSKKLLLSDSGFYLCAWGTSGRAQYFGPGTRLLVL.